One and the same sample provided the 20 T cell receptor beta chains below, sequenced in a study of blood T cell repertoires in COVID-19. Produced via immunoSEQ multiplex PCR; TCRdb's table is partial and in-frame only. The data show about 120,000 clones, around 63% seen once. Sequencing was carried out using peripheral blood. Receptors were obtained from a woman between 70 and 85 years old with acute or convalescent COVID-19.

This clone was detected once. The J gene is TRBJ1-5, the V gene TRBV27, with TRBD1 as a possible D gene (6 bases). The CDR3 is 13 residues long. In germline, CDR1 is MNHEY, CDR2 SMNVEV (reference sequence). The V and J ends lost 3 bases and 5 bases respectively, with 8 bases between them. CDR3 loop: CASSFTGYQPQHF. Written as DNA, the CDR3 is TGTGCCAGCAGTTTCACAGGGTATCAGCCCCAGCATTTT.

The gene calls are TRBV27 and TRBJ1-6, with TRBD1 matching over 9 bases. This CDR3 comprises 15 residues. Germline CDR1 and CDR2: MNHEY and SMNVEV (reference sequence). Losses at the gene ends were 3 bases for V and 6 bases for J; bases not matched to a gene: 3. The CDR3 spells CASSFTDRGNSPLHF. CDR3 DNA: TGTGCCAGCAGTTTTACGGACAGGGGTAATTCACCCCTCCACTTT.

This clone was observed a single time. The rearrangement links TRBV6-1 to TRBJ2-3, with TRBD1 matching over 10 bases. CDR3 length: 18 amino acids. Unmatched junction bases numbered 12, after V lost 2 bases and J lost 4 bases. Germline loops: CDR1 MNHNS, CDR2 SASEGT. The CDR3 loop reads CASSESPTGGFKSDTQYF. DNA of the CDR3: TGTGCCAGCAGTGAATCACCGACAGGGGGCTTTAAATCAGATACGCAGTATTTT.

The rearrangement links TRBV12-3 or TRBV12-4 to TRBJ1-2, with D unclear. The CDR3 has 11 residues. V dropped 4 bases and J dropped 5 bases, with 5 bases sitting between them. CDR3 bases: TGTGCCAGCAGTTCATCATATGGCTACACCTTC. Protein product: CASSSSYGYTF.

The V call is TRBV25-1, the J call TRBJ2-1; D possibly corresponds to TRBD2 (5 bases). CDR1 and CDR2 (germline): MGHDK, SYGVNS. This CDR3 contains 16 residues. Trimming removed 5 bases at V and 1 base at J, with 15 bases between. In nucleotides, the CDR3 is TGTGCCAGCAGTCCCACGGGGAGCCTGTCCTACAATGAGCAGTTCTTC. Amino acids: CASSPTGSLSYNEQFF.

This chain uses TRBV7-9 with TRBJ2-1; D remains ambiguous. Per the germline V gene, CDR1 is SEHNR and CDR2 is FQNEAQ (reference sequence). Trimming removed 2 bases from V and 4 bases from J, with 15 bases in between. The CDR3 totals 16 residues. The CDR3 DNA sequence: TGTGCCAGCAGCTTAACAGCTGCAGACCCATACAATGAGCAGTTCTTC. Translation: CASSLTAADPYNEQFF.

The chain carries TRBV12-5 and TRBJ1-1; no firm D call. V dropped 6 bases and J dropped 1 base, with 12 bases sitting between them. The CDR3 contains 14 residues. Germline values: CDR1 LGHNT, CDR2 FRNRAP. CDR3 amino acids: CASGRRHPNTEAFF. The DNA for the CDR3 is TGTGCTAGTGGACGGCGACATCCGAACACTGAAGCTTTCTTT.

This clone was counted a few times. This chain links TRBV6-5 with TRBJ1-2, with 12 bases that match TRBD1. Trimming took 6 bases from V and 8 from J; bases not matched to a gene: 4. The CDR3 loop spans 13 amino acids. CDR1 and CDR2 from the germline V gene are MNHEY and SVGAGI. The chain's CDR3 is CASRLGTGGGYTF. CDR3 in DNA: TGTGCCAGCAGACTCGGGACAGGGGGCGGCTACACCTTC.

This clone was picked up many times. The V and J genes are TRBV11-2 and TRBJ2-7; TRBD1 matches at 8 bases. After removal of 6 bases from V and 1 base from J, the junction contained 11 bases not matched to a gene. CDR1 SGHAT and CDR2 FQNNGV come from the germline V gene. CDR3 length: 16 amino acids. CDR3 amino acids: CASSPIKWDRSYEQYF. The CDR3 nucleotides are TGTGCCAGCAGTCCTATTAAATGGGACAGGTCCTACGAGCAGTACTTC.

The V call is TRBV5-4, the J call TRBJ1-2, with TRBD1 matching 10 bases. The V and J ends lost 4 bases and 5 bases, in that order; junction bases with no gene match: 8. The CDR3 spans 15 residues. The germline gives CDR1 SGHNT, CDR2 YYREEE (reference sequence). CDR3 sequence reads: CASSPDRGAPYGYTF. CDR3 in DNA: TGTGCCAGCAGCCCGGACAGGGGGGCCCCTTATGGCTACACCTTC.

The DNA for the CDR3 is TGTGCCAGCAGCGGGGAACAGGGGGGAAATGAAAAACTGTTTTTT. As protein: CASSGEQGGNEKLFF. This chain uses TRBV2 with TRBJ1-4; 8 nucleotides agree with TRBD1. V lost 6 bases, J lost 5 bases, and 8 bases stayed unmatched. This CDR3 is 15 amino acids long. Germline lookup yields CDR1 SNHLY and CDR2 FYNNEI.

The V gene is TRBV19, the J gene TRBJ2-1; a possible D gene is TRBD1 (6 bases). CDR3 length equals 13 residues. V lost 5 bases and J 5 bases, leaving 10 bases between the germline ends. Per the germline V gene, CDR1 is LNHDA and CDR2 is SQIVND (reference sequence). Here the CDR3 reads CASSRGQNNEQFF. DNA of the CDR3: TGTGCCAGTAGTCGCGGACAGAACAATGAGCAGTTCTTC.

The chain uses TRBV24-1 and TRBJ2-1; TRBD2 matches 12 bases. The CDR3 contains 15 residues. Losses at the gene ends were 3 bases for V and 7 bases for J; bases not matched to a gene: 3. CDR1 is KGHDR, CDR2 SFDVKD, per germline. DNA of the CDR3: TGTGCCACCAGTGATCCGGGACTAGCGGGTAATGAGCAGTTCTTC. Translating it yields CATSDPGLAGNEQFF.

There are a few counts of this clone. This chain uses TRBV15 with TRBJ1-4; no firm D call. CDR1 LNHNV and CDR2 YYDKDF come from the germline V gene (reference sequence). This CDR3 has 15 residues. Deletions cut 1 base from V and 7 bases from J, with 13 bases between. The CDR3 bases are TGTGCCACCAGCAGAGTTAGAGGGCTAGGTGAAAAACTGTTTTTT. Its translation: CATSRVRGLGEKLFF.

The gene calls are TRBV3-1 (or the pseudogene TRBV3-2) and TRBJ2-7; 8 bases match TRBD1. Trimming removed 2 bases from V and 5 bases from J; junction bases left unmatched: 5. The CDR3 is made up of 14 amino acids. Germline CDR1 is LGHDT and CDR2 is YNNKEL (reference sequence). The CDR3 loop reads CASSQFGTGNEQYF. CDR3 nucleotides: TGTGCCAGCAGCCAATTCGGGACAGGTAACGAGCAGTACTTC.

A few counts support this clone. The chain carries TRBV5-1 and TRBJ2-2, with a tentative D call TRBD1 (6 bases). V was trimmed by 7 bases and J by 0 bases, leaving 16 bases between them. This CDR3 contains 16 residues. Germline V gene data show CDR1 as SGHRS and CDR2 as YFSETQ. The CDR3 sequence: CASARQEITNTGELFF. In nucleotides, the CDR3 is TGCGCCAGCGCCAGACAGGAAATAACGAACACCGGGGAGCTGTTTTTT.

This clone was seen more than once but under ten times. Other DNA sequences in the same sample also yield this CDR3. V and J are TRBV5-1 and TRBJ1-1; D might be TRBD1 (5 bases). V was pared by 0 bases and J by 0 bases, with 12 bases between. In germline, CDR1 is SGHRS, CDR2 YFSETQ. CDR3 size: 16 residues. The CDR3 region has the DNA TGCGCCAGCAGCTTGGCCAGCACAGGATTGAACACTGAAGCTTTCTTT. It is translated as CASSLASTGLNTEAFF.

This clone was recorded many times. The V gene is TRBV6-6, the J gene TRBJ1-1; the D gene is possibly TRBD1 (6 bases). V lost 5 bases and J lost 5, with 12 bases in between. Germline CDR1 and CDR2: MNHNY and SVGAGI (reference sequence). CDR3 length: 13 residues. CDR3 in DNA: TGTGCCAGCAGTAGAGAAGGGGGAACTGAAGCTTTCTTT. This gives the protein CASSREGGTEAFF.

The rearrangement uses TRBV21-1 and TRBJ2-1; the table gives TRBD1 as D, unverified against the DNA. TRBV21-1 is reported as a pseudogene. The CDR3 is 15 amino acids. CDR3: CASIKAGASYNEQFF. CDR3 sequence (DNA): TGTGCCAGCATCAAAGCGGGGGCTTCCTACAATGAGCAGTTCTTC.

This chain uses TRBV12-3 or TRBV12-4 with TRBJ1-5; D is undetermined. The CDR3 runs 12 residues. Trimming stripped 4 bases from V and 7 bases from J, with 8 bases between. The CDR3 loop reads CASSSDTQPQHF. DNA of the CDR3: TGTGCCAGCAGTTCCGACACACAGCCCCAGCATTTT.